Included here is one TCR beta chain sequence, with context. The data were obtained in a study of control samples from healthy donors and cancer patients. Method: immunoSEQ multiplex PCR; TCRdb's copy keeps in-frame clones and lacks some. The repertoire consists of about 52,000 clones, with roughly 96% occurring once and the leading ten covering approximately 2.2%. This CDR3 contains 13 residues. Between the trimmed V and J ends, which lost 1 base and 6 bases, there was a span of 8 bases. Germline CDR1 reads SGHAT; CDR2 reads FQNNGV. This clonotype was sampled from a man between 25 and 39 years old in good health. Sequenced material: blood. The V and J genes are TRBV11-2 and TRBJ2-3; the D gene is possibly TRBD1 (5 bases). CDR3 nucleotide sequence: TGTGCCAGCAGCTTAGCAGGGTTTGATACGCAGTATTTT. Translated, it gives CASSLAGFDTQYF.